This section outlines one T cell receptor beta chain sequence together with its context. The record originates from a study of blood T cells in healthy people across ages. The V gene lost 5 bases and the J gene lost 3 bases, with 4 bases spanning the gap. This CDR3 comprises 12 residues. Germline V lookup: CDR1 SEHNR, CDR2 FQNEAQ (reference sequence). Together with a sample-barcoded 5' primer, a J-beta primer mix was included in a second PCR lasting about 6 to 11 cycles. TCRdb itself ran the 5' RACE reads through MiXCR, one entry per CDR3 protein. The table has approximately 800,000 distinct CDR3 sequences, 35% to 50% seen once; the top ten hold 15% to 20%.

This clonotype was sampled from an elderly man in good health. The chain links TRBV7-9 to TRBJ2-2; D remains ambiguous. Sequencing was performed on blood. The CDR3 DNA sequence: TGTGCCAGCAGCCCTCACACCGGGGAGCTGTTTTTT. Translation gives CASSPHTGELFF.